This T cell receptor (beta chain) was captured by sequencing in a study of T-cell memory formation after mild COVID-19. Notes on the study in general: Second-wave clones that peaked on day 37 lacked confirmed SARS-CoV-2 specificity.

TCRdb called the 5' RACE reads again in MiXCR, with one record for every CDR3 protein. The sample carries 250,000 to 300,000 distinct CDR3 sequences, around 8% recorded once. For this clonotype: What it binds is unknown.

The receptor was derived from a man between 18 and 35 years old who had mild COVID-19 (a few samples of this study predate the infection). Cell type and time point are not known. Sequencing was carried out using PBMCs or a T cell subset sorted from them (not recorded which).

CDR3 coding DNA: TGTGCCATCCAGAGGCGGGACATCCCCTACGAGCAGTACGTC. Translated, it gives CAIQRRDIPYEQYV. The chain uses TRBV10-3 and TRBJ2-7; D possibly uses TRBD1 or TRBD2 (6 bases each). Trimming took 8 bases from V and 2 from J, leaving 16 bases between them. The CDR3 covers 14 residues. CDR1 and CDR2 from the germline V gene are ENHRY and SYGVKD.